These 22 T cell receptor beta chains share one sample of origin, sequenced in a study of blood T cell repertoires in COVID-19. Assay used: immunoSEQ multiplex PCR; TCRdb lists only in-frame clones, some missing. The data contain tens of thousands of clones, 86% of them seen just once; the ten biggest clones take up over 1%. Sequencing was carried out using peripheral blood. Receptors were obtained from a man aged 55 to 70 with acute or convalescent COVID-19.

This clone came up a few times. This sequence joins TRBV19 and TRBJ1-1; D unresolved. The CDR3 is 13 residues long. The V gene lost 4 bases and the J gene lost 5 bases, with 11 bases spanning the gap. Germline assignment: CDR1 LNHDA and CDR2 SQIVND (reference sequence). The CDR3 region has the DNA TGTGCCAGTAGTACCGTCCGGGGAACTGAAGCTTTCTTT. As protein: CASSTVRGTEAFF.

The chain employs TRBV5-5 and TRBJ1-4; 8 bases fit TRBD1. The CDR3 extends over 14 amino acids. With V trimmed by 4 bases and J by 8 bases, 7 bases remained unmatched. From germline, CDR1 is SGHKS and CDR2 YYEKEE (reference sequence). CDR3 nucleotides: TGTGCCAGCAGCCAGGACAGGGTCGGCGAAAAACTGTTTTTT. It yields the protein CASSQDRVGEKLFF.

CDR3 sequence (DNA): TGTGCCAGCTCACCCGGGGGTGCGAACACTGAAGCTTTCTTT. This gives the protein CASSPGGANTEAFF. V and J are TRBV18 and TRBJ1-1; D is perhaps TRBD1 (5 bases). V was cut by 3 bases and J by 1 base, with 9 bases left in between. The germline V gene has CDR1 KGHSH and CDR2 LQKENI. The CDR3 spans 14 residues.

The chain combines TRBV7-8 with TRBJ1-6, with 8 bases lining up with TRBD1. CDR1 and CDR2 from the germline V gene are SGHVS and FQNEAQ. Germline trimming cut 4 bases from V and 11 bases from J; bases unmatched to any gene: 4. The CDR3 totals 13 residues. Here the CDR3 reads CASSSGQGTPLHF. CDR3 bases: TGTGCCAGCAGCTCCGGACAGGGAACACCCCTCCACTTT.

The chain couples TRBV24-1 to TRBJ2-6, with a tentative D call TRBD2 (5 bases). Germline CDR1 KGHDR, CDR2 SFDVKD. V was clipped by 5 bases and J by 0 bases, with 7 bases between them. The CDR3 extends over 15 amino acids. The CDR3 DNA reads TGTGCCACCAGTGGCCGGGACTCTGGGGCCAACGTCCTGACTTTC. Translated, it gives CATSGRDSGANVLTF.

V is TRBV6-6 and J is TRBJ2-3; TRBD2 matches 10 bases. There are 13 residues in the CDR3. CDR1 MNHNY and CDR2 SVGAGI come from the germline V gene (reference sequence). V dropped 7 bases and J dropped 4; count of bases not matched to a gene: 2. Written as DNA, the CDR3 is TGTGCCAGCAAGCGGGGGGGTGCAGATACGCAGTATTTT. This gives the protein CASKRGGADTQYF.

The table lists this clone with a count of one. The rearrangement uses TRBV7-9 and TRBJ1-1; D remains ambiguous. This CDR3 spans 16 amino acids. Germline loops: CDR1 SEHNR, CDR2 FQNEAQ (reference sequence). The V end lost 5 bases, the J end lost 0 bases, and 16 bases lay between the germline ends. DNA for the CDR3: TGTGCCAGCAGCGGAGGTACCGGGTCACTGAACACTGAAGCTTTCTTT. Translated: CASSGGTGSLNTEAFF.

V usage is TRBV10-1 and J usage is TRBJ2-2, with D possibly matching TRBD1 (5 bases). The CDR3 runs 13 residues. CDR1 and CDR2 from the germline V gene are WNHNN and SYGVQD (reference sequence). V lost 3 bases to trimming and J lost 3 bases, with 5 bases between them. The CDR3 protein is CASSDRDTGELFF. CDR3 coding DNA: TGCGCCAGCAGTGACAGGGACACCGGGGAGCTGTTTTTT.

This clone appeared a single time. CDR3 in amino acids: CASSLTSGGNEQYF. CDR3 DNA sequence: TGTGCCAGCAGCCTGACTAGCGGGGGAAACGAGCAGTACTTC. V and J are TRBV2 and TRBJ2-7; 12 bases are shared with TRBD2. The CDR3 length is 14 residues. V was clipped by 6 bases and J by 5 bases; unmatched bases: 5. The germline V gene has CDR1 SNHLY and CDR2 FYNNEI.

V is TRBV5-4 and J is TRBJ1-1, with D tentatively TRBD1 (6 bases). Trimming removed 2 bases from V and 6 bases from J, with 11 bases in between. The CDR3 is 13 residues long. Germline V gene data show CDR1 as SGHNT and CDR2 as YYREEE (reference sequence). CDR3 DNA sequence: TGTGCCAGCAGCTTAACAGGGATTCCTGAAGCTTTCTTT. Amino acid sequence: CASSLTGIPEAFF.

This chain's CDR3 is CSARAGGYTF. The CDR3 DNA reads TGCAGTGCTAGGGCGGGTGGCTACACCTTC. This chain connects TRBV20-1 to TRBJ1-2; D is ambiguous. The germline CDR1 and CDR2 sequences are DFQATT and SNEGSKA (reference sequence). The CDR3 has 10 residues. V lost 3 bases to trimming and J lost 7 bases, with 6 bases between them.

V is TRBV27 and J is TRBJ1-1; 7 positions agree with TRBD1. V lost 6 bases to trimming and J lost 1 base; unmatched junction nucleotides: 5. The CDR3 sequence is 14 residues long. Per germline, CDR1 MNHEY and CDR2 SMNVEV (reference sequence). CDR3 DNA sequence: TGTGCCAGCAGGGTGACAGGGAAGAACACTGAAGCTTTCTTT. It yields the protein CASRVTGKNTEAFF.

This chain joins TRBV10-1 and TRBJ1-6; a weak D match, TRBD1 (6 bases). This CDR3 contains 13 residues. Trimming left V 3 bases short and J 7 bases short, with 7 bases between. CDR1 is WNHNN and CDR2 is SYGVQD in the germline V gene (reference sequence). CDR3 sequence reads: CASSETGNSPLHF. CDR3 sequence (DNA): TGCGCCAGCAGTGAAACAGGGAATTCACCCCTCCACTTT.

DNA of the CDR3: TGTGCCAGCAGCCAAGACGAGGGTGATGAGCAGTTCTTC. Residues: CASSQDEGDEQFF. This chain uses TRBV4-2 with TRBJ2-1; perhaps TRBD2 as D (5 bases). This CDR3 contains 13 residues. Per the germline V gene, CDR1 is LGHNA and CDR2 is YNFKEQ. Trimming cost V 0 bases and J 8 bases, with 8 bases left between them.

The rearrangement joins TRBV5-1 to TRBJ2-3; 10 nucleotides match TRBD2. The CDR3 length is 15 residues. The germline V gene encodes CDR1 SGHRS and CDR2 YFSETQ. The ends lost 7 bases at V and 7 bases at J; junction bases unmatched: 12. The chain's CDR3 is CASGPSGGAGNTQYF. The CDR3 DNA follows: TGCGCCAGCGGTCCCAGCGGGGGGGCAGGGAATACGCAGTATTTT.

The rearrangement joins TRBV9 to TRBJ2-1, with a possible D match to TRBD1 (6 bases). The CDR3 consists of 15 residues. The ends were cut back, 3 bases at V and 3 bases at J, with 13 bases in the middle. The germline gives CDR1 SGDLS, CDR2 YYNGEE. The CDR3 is CASSATGTFYNEQFF. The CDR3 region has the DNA TGTGCCAGCAGCGCAACCGGGACATTCTACAATGAGCAGTTCTTC.

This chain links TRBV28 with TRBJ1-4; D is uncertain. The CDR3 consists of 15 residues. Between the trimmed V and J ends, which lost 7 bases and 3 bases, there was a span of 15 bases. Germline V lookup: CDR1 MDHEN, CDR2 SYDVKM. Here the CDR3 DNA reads TGTGCCAGCATCCCAAGCTTGGGAGCTAATGAAAAACTGTTTTTT. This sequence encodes CASIPSLGANEKLFF.

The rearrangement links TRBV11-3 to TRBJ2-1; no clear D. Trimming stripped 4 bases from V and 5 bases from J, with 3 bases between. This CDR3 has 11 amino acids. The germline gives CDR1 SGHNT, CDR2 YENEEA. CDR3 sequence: CASSSDNEQFF. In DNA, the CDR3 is TGTGCCAGCAGCTCGGACAATGAGCAGTTCTTC. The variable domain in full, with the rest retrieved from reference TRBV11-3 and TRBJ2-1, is EAGVVQSPRYKIIEKKQPVAFWCNPISGHNTLYWYLQNLGQGPELLIRYENEEAVDDSQLPKDRFSAERLKGVDSTLKIQPAELGDSAVYLCASSSDNEQFFGPGTRLTVL.

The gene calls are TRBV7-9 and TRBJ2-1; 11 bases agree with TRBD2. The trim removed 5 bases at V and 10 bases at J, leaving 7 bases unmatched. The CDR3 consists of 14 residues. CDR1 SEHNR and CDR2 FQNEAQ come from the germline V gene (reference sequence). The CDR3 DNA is TGTGCCAGCAGCCCCGGGACTAGCGGTCGGGAGCAGTTCTTC. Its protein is CASSPGTSGREQFF.

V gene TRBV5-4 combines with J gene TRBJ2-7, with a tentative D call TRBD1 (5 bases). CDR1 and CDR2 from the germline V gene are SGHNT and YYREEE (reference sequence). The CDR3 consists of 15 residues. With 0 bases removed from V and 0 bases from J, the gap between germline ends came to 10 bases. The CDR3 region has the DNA TGTGCCAGCAGCTTGGCAGGGTTTTACTCCTACGAGCAGTACTTC. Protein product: CASSLAGFYSYEQYF.

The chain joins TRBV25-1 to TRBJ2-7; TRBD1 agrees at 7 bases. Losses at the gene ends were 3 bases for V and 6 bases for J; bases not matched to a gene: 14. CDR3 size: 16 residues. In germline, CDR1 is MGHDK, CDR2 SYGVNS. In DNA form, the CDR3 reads TGTGCCAGCAGTGAGACAGGGTGGCTGGGGAAAGCCGAGCAGTACTTC. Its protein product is CASSETGWLGKAEQYF.

CDR3: CSVVPSTDTQYF. CDR3 coding DNA: TGCAGCGTTGTTCCTAGTACAGATACGCAGTATTTT. V and J are TRBV29-1 and TRBJ2-3, with no clear D. CDR1 and CDR2 (germline): SQVTM, ANQGSEA. Trimming shortened V by 4 bases and J by 3 bases, and 8 bases separated the two germline ends. The CDR3 has 12 amino acids.